The 18 T cell receptor beta chains below were found in one sample sequenced in a study of blood T cell repertoires in COVID-19. Profiling relied on immunoSEQ multiplex PCR, and the TCRdb table lists in-frame clones only, not all of them. In the table there are 430,000 or so clones, roughly 90% of which are singletons. Material: peripheral blood. These TCRs come from a young man with COVID-19, enrolled during active disease.

V is TRBV9 and J is TRBJ1-1; 7 bases line up with TRBD1. CDR1 and CDR2 from the germline V gene are SGDLS and YYNGEE. The V gene end was trimmed by 4 bases and the J gene end by 1 base; junction bases not matched to a gene: 7. The CDR3 contains 15 residues. CDR3 nucleotides: TGTGCCAGCAGCTCAGAGCGGACAGGGAACACTGAAGCTTTCTTT. Protein sequence: CASSSERTGNTEAFF. Drawing the rest from reference TRBV9 and TRBJ1-1, the complete variable domain is DSGVTQTPKHLITATGQRVTLRCSPRSGDLSVYWYQQSLDQGLQFLIQYYNGEERAKGNILERFSAQQFPDLHSELNLSSLELGDSALYFCASSSERTGNTEAFFGQGTRLTVV.

The chain couples TRBV10-3 to TRBJ1-1, with D possibly TRBD1 on 5 matching bases. Trimming took 4 bases from V and 1 from J, leaving 13 bases between them. This CDR3 contains 15 residues. Germline V gene lookup returns CDR1 ENHRY and CDR2 SYGVKD. The CDR3 sequence: CAISGGGTRNTEAFF. Here the CDR3 DNA reads TGTGCCATCAGTGGGGGGGGTACAAGGAACACTGAAGCTTTCTTT.

In its sample, this clone was seen a few times. The chain carries TRBV5-8 and TRBJ1-6; TRBD1 matches at 9 bases. This CDR3 contains 17 residues. CDR1 and CDR2 (germline): SGHTS, YDEGEE. V gave up 1 base and J gave up 1 base; unmatched junction bases: 3. In DNA form, the CDR3 reads TGTGCCAGCAGCTTGACCGGGACAGGGTCCTATAATTCACCCCTCCACTTT. Protein product: CASSLTGTGSYNSPLHF. The complete variable domain, with remaining parts taken from reference TRBV5-8 and TRBJ1-6, reads EAGVTQSPTHLIKTRGQQATLRCSPISGHTSVYWYQQALGLGLQFLLWYDEGEERNRGNFPPRFSGRQFPNYSSELNVNALELEDSALYLCASSLTGTGSYNSPLHFGNGTRLTVT.

The chain carries TRBV2 and TRBJ2-2, with TRBD2 as a possible D gene (7 bases). Germline V CDR1 and CDR2: SNHLY, FYNNEI. The CDR3 contains 16 residues. The V and J ends lost 5 bases and 1 base respectively, with 14 bases between them. CDR3 loop: CASSWDGGRNTGELFF. In DNA form, the CDR3 reads TGTGCCAGCAGTTGGGACGGGGGGCGGAACACCGGGGAGCTGTTTTTT.

The chain has TRBV6-1 and TRBJ1-3; 8 nucleotides agree with TRBD1. With 3 bases clipped from V and 0 bases from J, the junction kept 13 bases outside the gene matches. CDR1 MNHNS and CDR2 SASEGT come from the germline V gene. This CDR3 contains 19 residues. The CDR3 region is CASSDPSRTGSGSGNTIYF. CDR3 in DNA: TGTGCCAGCAGTGACCCCTCCCGGACAGGGAGCGGCTCTGGAAACACCATATATTTT.

This chain uses TRBV6-1 with TRBJ1-1; no definite D call. The germline V gene has CDR1 MNHNS and CDR2 SASEGT. This CDR3 has 14 residues. The V end lost 7 bases, the J end lost 3 bases, and 15 bases lay between the germline ends. The CDR3 loop reads CASTQRGTHTEAFF. The CDR3 bases are TGTGCCAGCACCCAGCGGGGAACTCACACTGAAGCTTTCTTT.

The sample holds one count of this clone. The J gene is TRBJ2-6, the V gene TRBV27, with 9 bases that match TRBD1. Germline CDR1 and CDR2: MNHEY and SMNVEV (reference sequence). Losses at the gene ends were 4 bases for V and 2 bases for J; bases not matched to a gene: 15. The CDR3 has 20 residues. CDR3 sequence: CASSSNIAGTGSTGANVLTF. The CDR3 nucleotides read TGTGCCAGCAGTTCGAACATTGCCGGGACAGGGTCAACTGGGGCCAACGTCCTGACTTTC.

V gene TRBV9 combines with J gene TRBJ2-2; D uncertain. This CDR3 has 13 residues. V lost 4 bases and J 0 bases, leaving 4 bases between the germline ends. Germline values: CDR1 SGDLS, CDR2 YYNGEE. CDR3 protein: CASSPANTGELFF. The CDR3 DNA sequence: TGTGCCAGCAGCCCCGCGAACACCGGGGAGCTGTTTTTT.

This sequence joins TRBV5-1 and TRBJ2-5; 14 bases are a match to TRBD2. Trimming at V came to 0 bases and at J to 5 bases, leaving 6 bases not matched to a gene. In germline, CDR1 is SGHRS, CDR2 YFSETQ. This CDR3 has 17 amino acids. CDR3 nucleotide sequence: TGCGCCAGCAGCTTGGAGGGGACTAGCGGGGGCTGGGAGACCCAGTACTTC. Translated: CASSLEGTSGGWETQYF.

V usage is TRBV19 and J usage is TRBJ1-1; no definite D call. CDR1 and CDR2 (germline): LNHDA, SQIVND (reference sequence). This CDR3 spans 14 amino acids. Trimming took 1 base from V and 11 from J, leaving 17 bases between them. This CDR3 reads CASSIAQTDKTAFF. The CDR3 bases are TGTGCCAGTAGTATAGCTCAGACTGATAAGACTGCTTTCTTT. Looking up the rest from reference TRBV19 and TRBJ1-1 gives the full variable domain: DGGITQSPKYLFRKEGQNVTLSCEQNLNHDAMYWYRQDPGQGLRLIYYSQIVNDFQKGDIAEGYSVSREKKESFPLTVTSAQKNPTAFYLCASSIAQTDKTAFFGQGTRLTVV.

This chain joins TRBV20-1 and TRBJ2-7; TRBD1 might be the D (6 bases). This CDR3 region has 11 residues. Deletions cut 5 bases from V and 7 bases from J, with 12 bases between. Germline assignment: CDR1 DFQATT and CDR2 SNEGSKA (reference sequence). CDR3 nucleotide sequence: TGCAGTGCTGGACAGCCGGGGGAGCAGTACTTC. It translates to CSAGQPGEQYF.

Only one count was recorded for this clone. The chain employs TRBV4-2 and TRBJ2-1, with unresolved D. V lost 0 bases to trimming and J lost 8 bases, with 11 bases between them. The CDR3 consists of 14 residues. Per germline, CDR1 LGHNA and CDR2 YNFKEQ. Written as DNA, the CDR3 is TGTGCCAGCAGCCAAGAAGCCCCTGGTGATGAGCAGTTCTTC. Its protein is CASSQEAPGDEQFF.

The rearrangement links TRBV5-6 to TRBJ2-5; D possibly corresponds to TRBD1 (5 bases). The ends were cut back, 2 bases at V and 5 bases at J, with 16 bases in the middle. Germline V gene data show CDR1 as SGHDT and CDR2 as YYEEEE. The CDR3 has 15 residues. The CDR3, as DNA: TGTGCCAGCAGCTTCTCTGGACACCGCAGGGAGACCCAGTACTTC. Its translation is CASSFSGHRRETQYF.

V is TRBV5-1 and J is TRBJ2-7; 8 bases are shared with TRBD1. J was trimmed by 0 bases and V by 4 bases; bases with no gene match: 3. Germline values: CDR1 SGHRS, CDR2 YFSETQ. This CDR3 region has 14 residues. The CDR3 loop is CASSRDRSSYEQYF. Written as DNA, the CDR3 is TGCGCCAGCAGCCGGGACAGGTCCTCCTACGAGCAGTACTTC. Using reference TRBV5-1 and TRBJ2-7 for the parts outside the CDR3, the full variable domain is KAGVTQTPRYLIKTRGQQVTLSCSPISGHRSVSWYQQTPGQGLQFLFEYFSETQRNKGNFPGRFSGRQFSNSRSEMNVSTLELGDSALYLCASSRDRSSYEQYFGPGTRLTVT.

This chain links TRBV7-9 with TRBJ2-2; 7 bases are a match to TRBD2. Trimming at V came to 5 bases and at J to 2 bases, leaving 17 bases not matched to a gene. Germline lookup yields CDR1 SEHNR and CDR2 FQNEAQ (reference sequence). The CDR3 totals 19 residues. As DNA, the CDR3 is TGTGCCAGCAGCCCTCTGACAGCTAGACTAGCCCTAAACACCGGGGAGCTGTTTTTT. As protein: CASSPLTARLALNTGELFF.

The gene calls are TRBV15 and TRBJ2-7, with 10 bases aligning to TRBD1. The CDR3 is 14 amino acids. V dropped 0 bases and J dropped 6; count of bases not matched to a gene: 2. Germline lookup yields CDR1 LNHNV and CDR2 YYDKDF (reference sequence). The CDR3 DNA reads TGTGCCACCAGCAGAGATGGGACAGGGGTCGAGCAGTACTTC. This gives the protein CATSRDGTGVEQYF.

This chain uses TRBV7-2 with TRBJ2-7; D possibly corresponds to TRBD2 (6 bases). This CDR3 is built from 14 residues. V was clipped by 5 bases and J by 3 bases, with 14 bases between them. Looked up from germline, CDR1 is SGHTA and CDR2 is FQGNSA. In DNA, the CDR3 is TGTGCCAGCAGCGCAACGGGACTCGACTACGAGCAGTACTTC. Its translation: CASSATGLDYEQYF.

The CDR3 region has the DNA TGCGCCAGCAGCCAAGAAGAGGTGATAGCGGGGGCCTACGAGCAGTACTTC. The encoded protein is CASSQEEVIAGAYEQYF. The genes are TRBV4-1 and TRBJ2-7, with TRBD2 identical over 9 bases. This CDR3 region has 17 residues. V was clipped by 0 bases and J by 2 bases; unmatched bases: 8. The germline V gene has CDR1 MGHRA and CDR2 YSYEKL.